This passage covers 26 T cell receptor beta chains from one sample sequenced in a study of low-dose radiotherapy and immunotherapy resistance in tumors. The time point here: before trial treatment. TRAV- and TRBV-specific primers primed first-strand cDNA, covering alpha and beta chains. For amplifying TCRs, the PCR ran for approximately 21 cycles with Phusion, which was used together with a constant-region primer and the adapter on the V primers. One entry per CDR3 protein, called by TCRdb with MiXCR from the reads. The data contain more than 85,000 distinct CDR3 sequences, under 10% of them singletons. This specimen consisted of PBMCs, obtained before treatment. All receptors come from a male donor with prostate cancer.

This clonotype has a count of ten or more. This sequence joins TRBV5-1 and TRBJ2-1; 7 nucleotides match TRBD1. Trimming took 1 base from V and 2 from J; bases not matched to a gene: 0. The CDR3 length is 14 residues. Germline lookup yields CDR1 SGHRS and CDR2 YFSETQ. The CDR3 nucleotides are TGCGCCAGCAGCTTGCAGGGGGCCTACAATGAGCAGTTCTTC. This gives the protein CASSLQGAYNEQFF.

This clonotype was counted ten times or more. The chain joins TRBV28 to TRBJ1-2; a weak D match, TRBD1 (5 bases). The CDR3 contains 12 residues. Germline lookup yields CDR1 MDHEN and CDR2 SYDVKM. Trimming removed 8 bases at V and 8 bases at J, with 15 bases between. The CDR3 is CASGSRDWGYTF. The CDR3 DNA is TGTGCCAGCGGGTCCCGGGACTGGGGCTACACCTTC.

This clonotype was counted many times. The V call is TRBV28, the J call TRBJ1-6; 9 bases agree with TRBD1. V shed 7 bases, J shed 7 bases, and the junction held 8 bases outside the gene matches. Germline assignment: CDR1 MDHEN and CDR2 SYDVKM. This CDR3 is built from 15 residues. CDR3 nucleotides: TGTGCCAGCACCTCCCTCGGACAGGGGAATTCACCCCTCCACTTT. Amino acids: CASTSLGQGNSPLHF.

This clonotype was seen ten or more times. The chain has TRBV29-1 and TRBJ2-7, with D perhaps TRBD2 (5 bases). With 3 bases removed from V and 7 bases from J, the gap between germline ends came to 10 bases. The CDR3 loop spans 11 amino acids. Germline V gene sequence: CDR1 SQVTM, CDR2 ANQGSEA. The CDR3: CSVEEAREQYF. The CDR3 DNA is TGCAGCGTTGAGGAGGCTCGGGAGCAGTACTTC.

This clonotype was found many times. CDR3 residues: CASSLGVRETQYF. In nucleotides, the CDR3 is TGTGCCAGCAGCCTCGGGGTCCGGGAGACCCAGTACTTC. V is TRBV3-1 and J is TRBJ2-5; D perhaps matches TRBD2 (5 bases). The V end lost 4 bases, the J end lost 5 bases, and 11 bases lay between the germline ends. Per germline, CDR1 LGHDT and CDR2 YNNKEL (reference sequence). The CDR3 is 13 residues long.

This clonotype has a handful of counts. In nucleotides, the CDR3 is TGTGCCAGCAGCTCGGGACGGGGCTCCTACGAGCAGTACTTC. Translating gives CASSSGRGSYEQYF. The chain has TRBV11-1 and TRBJ2-7; either TRBD1 or TRBD2 may fit D (5 bases each). Germline CDR1 SGHAT, CDR2 FQDESV (reference sequence). CDR3 length: 14 residues. Trimming took 4 bases from V and 0 from J, leaving 10 bases between them. The whole variable domain, filled in from reference TRBV11-1 and TRBJ2-7, reads EAEVAQSPRYKITEKSQAVAFWCDPISGHATLYWYRQILGQGPELLVQFQDESVVDDSQLPKDRFSAERLKGVDSTLKIQPAELGDSAMYLCASSSGRGSYEQYFGPGTRLTVT.

At least ten counts were recorded for this clonotype. The rearrangement uses TRBV20-1 and TRBJ2-3; a possible D gene is TRBD2 (6 bases). Trimming removed 5 bases from V and 0 bases from J, with 21 bases in between. The CDR3 is 17 residues long. Germline-derived CDR1 and CDR2 are DFQATT and SNEGSKA (reference sequence). This CDR3 reads CSAEGIYLATSTDTQYF. CDR3 nucleotides: TGCAGTGCTGAAGGGATTTATCTAGCGACTAGCACAGATACGCAGTATTTT.

This clonotype has at least ten counts. DNA of the CDR3: TGTGCCAGCAGGAGGACAGCCAACTACGAGCAGTACTTC. This sequence encodes CASRRTANYEQYF. This chain links TRBV28 with TRBJ2-7, with a possible D match to TRBD1 (6 bases). The V and J ends lost 6 bases and 3 bases respectively, with 12 bases between them. The germline CDR1 and CDR2 sequences are MDHEN and SYDVKM. The CDR3 has 13 amino acids.

This clonotype was counted ten times or more. The genes are TRBV29-1 and TRBJ2-5; no firm D call. In germline, CDR1 is SQVTM, CDR2 ANQGSEA. Deletions cut 7 bases from V and 1 base from J, with 13 bases between. The CDR3 extends over 13 amino acids. The CDR3 region is CSASDGSQETQYF. As DNA, the CDR3 is TGCAGCGCCTCGGACGGATCCCAAGAGACCCAGTACTTC.

This clonotype has at least ten counts. The rearrangement links TRBV10-3 to TRBJ1-2; 8 bases map to TRBD1. The CDR3 length is 14 residues. V lost 5 bases to trimming and J lost 6 bases; unmatched junction nucleotides: 8. Germline V gene lookup returns CDR1 ENHRY and CDR2 SYGVKD. The CDR3, as DNA: TGTGCCATCAGTCACCCCGGACAGGGAAATGGCTACACCTTC. Protein: CAISHPGQGNGYTF.

This clonotype was seen many times. The chain has TRBV29-1 and TRBJ1-5; no firm D call. Trimming removed 7 bases at V and 4 bases at J, with 14 bases between. CDR1 SQVTM and CDR2 ANQGSEA come from the germline V gene. The length of the CDR3 is 13 residues. The CDR3 reads CSAGASGNQPQHF. The CDR3 DNA reads TGCAGCGCCGGAGCGTCCGGTAATCAGCCCCAGCATTTT.

The gene calls are TRBV28 and TRBJ2-1, with D tentatively TRBD1 (6 bases). Trimming left V 7 bases short and J 2 bases short, with 15 bases between. The CDR3 consists of 15 residues. The germline CDR1 and CDR2 sequences are MDHEN and SYDVKM. In DNA, the CDR3 is TGTGCCAGCAAGGGGGTAGGGGGACCCTACAATGAGCAGTTCTTC. Its translation is CASKGVGGPYNEQFF.

Worth noting for this clonotype: A far larger clone is off by one base, so a read error is likely. No conserved phenylalanine or tryptophan ends this CDR3, so it is likely a read error. J is TRBJ2-3 and V is TRBV13; the match to TRBD1 covers 8 bases. Looked up from germline, CDR1 is PRHDT and CDR2 is FYEKMQ (reference sequence). The CDR3 has 15 residues. V shed 5 bases and J 6 bases; nucleotides not matched to a gene: 10. CDR3 bases: TGTGCCAGCAGCCTCGGGACAGGATATTCGGATACGCAGTATTTA. Amino acid sequence: CASSLGTGYSDTQYL.

This clonotype was observed a handful of times. The chain recombines TRBV27 with TRBJ2-7, with D tentatively TRBD1 or TRBD2 (5 bases each). Trimming removed 4 bases from V and 4 bases from J, with 17 bases in between. There are 15 residues in the CDR3. CDR1 and CDR2 from the germline V gene are MNHEY and SMNVEV (reference sequence). The CDR3 coding sequence is TGTGCCAGCAGTTACTCCGGGGCCACGGGTTACGAGCAGTACTTC. Amino acids: CASSYSGATGYEQYF.

Ten or more counts support this clonotype. The chain combines TRBV29-1 with TRBJ1-2; the D is unclear. V was cut by 0 bases and J by 5 bases, with 10 bases left in between. This CDR3 contains 13 residues. CDR1 is SQVTM, CDR2 ANQGSEA, per germline. The CDR3, as DNA: TGCAGCGTTGAAGATGGATTTCTTTATGGCTACACCTTC. Its protein is CSVEDGFLYGYTF.

This clonotype showed up many times. The rearrangement joins TRBV28 to TRBJ1-2; D possibly corresponds to TRBD1 (5 bases). The CDR3 spans 13 residues. Trimming took 5 bases from V and 7 from J, leaving 14 bases between them. Germline V gene sequence: CDR1 MDHEN, CDR2 SYDVKM. DNA of the CDR3: TGTGCCAGCAGTCGCCCCAGGGTCGGTGGCTACACCTTC. Translating it yields CASSRPRVGGYTF.

This clonotype was observed once. The V and J genes are TRBV12-3 or TRBV12-4 and TRBJ1-3; D gene ambiguous. Trimming removed 6 bases at V and 4 bases at J, with 16 bases between. The CDR3 totals 15 residues. The CDR3 spells CASSPRTPGGNTIYF. The CDR3 nucleotides are TGTGCCAGCAGCCCTCGGACCCCGGGAGGAAACACCATATATTTT.

This clonotype has ten or more counts. The V and J genes are TRBV19 and TRBJ2-7; D not resolved. The germline CDR1 and CDR2 sequences are LNHDA and SQIVND (reference sequence). The V and J ends lost 5 bases and 0 bases respectively, with 11 bases between them. The CDR3 spans 14 residues. The chain's CDR3 is CASSFARSSYEQYF. The CDR3 nucleotides read TGTGCCAGTAGTTTCGCTAGGAGCTCCTACGAGCAGTACTTC.

This clonotype has at least ten counts. The V and J genes are TRBV7-8 and TRBJ2-7; the D gene is possibly TRBD1 (6 bases). The CDR3 loop spans 13 amino acids. Germline CDR1 and CDR2: SGHVS and FQNEAQ. The V end was cut by 1 base, the J end by 3 bases, with 7 bases between. CDR3 bases: TGTGCCAGCAGCTTAGAACAGGGCTACGAGCAGTACTTC. It yields the protein CASSLEQGYEQYF.

This clonotype was observed many times. The V gene is TRBV30, the J gene TRBJ2-1; 12 bases fit TRBD2. The germline CDR1 and CDR2 sequences are GTSNPN and SVGIG (reference sequence). J gave up 7 bases and V 5 bases, and 9 bases lay outside the gene matches. The length of the CDR3 is 15 residues. CDR3 amino acids: CAWGGLAGHRNEQFF. CDR3 nucleotides: TGTGCCTGGGGGGGACTAGCGGGCCATCGAAATGAGCAGTTCTTC.

This clonotype was counted at least ten times. The rearrangement uses TRBV5-1 and TRBJ2-5; TRBD1 matches 12 bases. V lost 5 bases to trimming and J lost 4 bases; unmatched junction nucleotides: 9. The CDR3 has 16 amino acids. CDR1 and CDR2 (germline): SGHRS, YFSETQ. CDR3 DNA sequence: TGCGCCAGCAGTCTCGGGACAGGGGGCCCTCGAGAGACCCAGTACTTC. Amino acids: CASSLGTGGPRETQYF.

This clonotype was counted at least ten times. The rearrangement joins TRBV25-1 to TRBJ2-7; 10 bases match TRBD1. The V gene's germline CDR1 is MGHDK and CDR2 SYGVNS. Trimming at V came to 2 bases and at J to 5 bases, leaving 15 bases not matched to a gene. The CDR3 contains 18 residues. The CDR3 DNA is TGTGCCAGCAGTGAAAGGAGACAGGGGGCGAAAACGTTCCACGAGCAGTACTTC. Translating it yields CASSERRQGAKTFHEQYF.

Many counts were recorded for this clonotype. The chain carries TRBV29-1 and TRBJ2-7; D remains unclear. V was cut by 6 bases and J by 0 bases, with 6 bases left in between. CDR1 is SQVTM and CDR2 is ANQGSEA in the germline V gene. The CDR3 length is 11 residues. The CDR3 is CSVRGSYEQYF. CDR3 DNA: TGCAGCGTCAGAGGCTCCTACGAGCAGTACTTC.

This clonotype was seen ten or more times. The genes are TRBV6-2 or TRBV6-3 and TRBJ2-5; 7 bases map to TRBD2. The CDR3 has 15 amino acids. V trimming: 6 bases; J trimming: 2 bases; junction bases outside the gene matches: 9. Germline assignment: CDR1 MNHEY and CDR2 SVGEGT. CDR3 residues: CASSLTGTTQETQYF. The CDR3 DNA follows: TGTGCCAGCAGCCTGACCGGGACTACTCAAGAGACCCAGTACTTC.

The V call is TRBV10-3, the J call TRBJ1-2; the match to TRBD1 covers 7 bases. The germline V gene encodes CDR1 ENHRY and CDR2 SYGVKD. Germline trimming cut 6 bases from V and 4 bases from J; bases unmatched to any gene: 11. The length of the CDR3 is 15 residues. The CDR3 sequence: CAISFGQVQSYGYTF. In DNA, the CDR3 is TGTGCCATCAGCTTCGGACAGGTCCAGTCCTATGGCTACACCTTC.

This clonotype has ten or more counts. CDR3 DNA: TGTGCCAGCAGCTTGGATAGGGGGCGCGAGCAGTACTTC. This codes for CASSLDRGREQYF. The chain recombines TRBV5-4 with TRBJ2-7; 7 bases are a match to TRBD1. The CDR3 runs to 13 residues. Germline trimming cut 0 bases from V and 6 bases from J; bases unmatched to any gene: 3. Germline V CDR1 and CDR2: SGHNT, YYREEE (reference sequence).